Below are 32 T cell receptor beta chains sequenced from a single sample in a study of cytomegalovirus exposure and HLA in healthy donors. Profiled with immunoSEQ multiplex PCR; TCRdb holds only in-frame clones, not every one. The table includes about 190,000 clones, more than 75% detected once. Material: PBMCs. All receptors derive from a woman aged 18-29 years in good health and CMV-seronegative.

This chain uses TRBV5-1 with TRBJ1-1; 7 bases agree with TRBD1. The V gene's germline CDR1 is SGHRS and CDR2 YFSETQ. The CDR3 contains 16 residues. V was clipped by 4 bases and J by 3 bases; unmatched bases: 12. The CDR3 DNA reads as TGCGCCAGCAGCCCCGGCCCGACAGGGTCCTACACTGAAGCTTTCTTT. Translation: CASSPGPTGSYTEAFF.

This clone turned up a few times. The V gene is TRBV4-2, the J gene TRBJ2-7; maybe TRBD2 (6 bases). With 5 bases removed from V and 1 base from J, the gap between germline ends came to 9 bases. Germline V gene data show CDR1 as LGHNA and CDR2 as YNFKEQ. The CDR3 spans 13 residues. The CDR3 reads CASSKGRSYEQYF. The CDR3 DNA follows: TGTGCCAGCAGCAAAGGGAGGTCCTACGAGCAGTACTTC.

A single count supports this clone. The chain links TRBV4-1 to TRBJ2-7; D gene unclear. The germline V gene encodes CDR1 MGHRA and CDR2 YSYEKL. V was trimmed by 0 bases and J by 3 bases, leaving 6 bases between them. The CDR3 contains 13 residues. The CDR3 here is CASSQDSLYEQYF. In DNA form, the CDR3 reads TGCGCCAGCAGCCAAGATTCTCTCTACGAGCAGTACTTC.

This sequence joins TRBV5-1 and TRBJ1-1; 10 nucleotides agree with TRBD1. The CDR3 is 14 amino acids. The V and J ends lost 2 bases and 5 bases, in that order; junction bases with no gene match: 3. Germline CDR1 is SGHRS and CDR2 is YFSETQ. The CDR3 DNA follows: TGCGCCAGCAGCTTCGACAGGGGGCAGACTGAAGCTTTCTTT. Amino acid sequence: CASSFDRGQTEAFF.

V and J are TRBV9 and TRBJ1-2; 11 bases map to TRBD1. The CDR3 runs to 18 residues. The V segment lost 4 bases and the J segment 2 bases; nucleotides outside the gene matches: 13. From germline, CDR1 is SGDLS and CDR2 YYNGEE. The CDR3 loop is CASSRTGGGVGVNYGYTF. The CDR3 nucleotides are TGTGCCAGCAGCCGGACAGGGGGCGGGGTAGGGGTAAACTATGGCTACACCTTC.

V usage is TRBV27 and J usage is TRBJ2-3; D ambiguous. The CDR3 loop spans 13 amino acids. V shed 3 bases and J shed 6 bases, with 10 bases lying between them. Per germline, CDR1 MNHEY and CDR2 SMNVEV (reference sequence). The CDR3 loop is CASSLKTGDTQYF. The CDR3 coding sequence is TGTGCCAGCAGTTTGAAGACTGGGGATACGCAGTATTTT.

The gene calls are TRBV9 and TRBJ2-1; 7 nucleotides line up with TRBD2. Germline V gene sequence: CDR1 SGDLS, CDR2 YYNGEE. Losses at the gene ends were 0 bases for V and 5 bases for J; bases not matched to a gene: 11. The CDR3 sequence is 17 residues long. The CDR3 sequence is CASSVAFLGGSNNEQFF. The CDR3 nucleotides are TGTGCCAGCAGCGTAGCGTTTCTGGGGGGGTCAAACAATGAGCAGTTCTTC.

Remarks on this clone: Other DNA sequences in the sample encode the same CDR3. This chain links TRBV5-1 with TRBJ2-1, with D perhaps TRBD1 (6 bases). The V gene's germline CDR1 is SGHRS and CDR2 YFSETQ. V lost 4 bases to trimming and J lost 0 bases, with 8 bases between them. The CDR3 contains 14 residues. Here the CDR3 reads CASSLDSSYNEQFF. The CDR3 nucleotides are TGCGCCAGCAGCCTGGACAGCTCCTACAATGAGCAGTTCTTC.

V and J are TRBV7-9 and TRBJ1-1; TRBD1 might be the D (6 bases). The germline CDR1 and CDR2 sequences are SEHNR and FQNEAQ (reference sequence). The CDR3 covers 14 residues. V lost 4 bases to trimming and J lost 7 bases, with 16 bases between them. The CDR3 sequence is CASSSGRGGSEAFF. The DNA of the CDR3 is TGTGCCAGCAGCTCAGGGAGAGGGGGTAGTGAAGCTTTCTTT.

Details on this clone: One end of the junction does not line up with germline, which may come from a read error. J is TRBJ2-3 and V is TRBV4-1; 10 bases are a match to TRBD2. CDR1 and CDR2 from the germline V gene are MGHRA and YSYEKL. The CDR3 sequence is 15 residues long. The CDR3 DNA sequence: TGCGCCAGCAGCCAAGACGGCGGGGAAGCGGGGGGGAGTCCGTTT. Residues: CASSQDGGEAGGSPF.

J is TRBJ2-7 and V is TRBV5-1; 11 bases agree with TRBD1. The germline CDR1 and CDR2 sequences are SGHRS and YFSETQ. This CDR3 region has 14 residues. Trimming at V came to 5 bases and at J to 4 bases, leaving 5 bases not matched to a gene. The CDR3 nucleotides are TGCGCCAGCAGATCCGGGACAGGGGGGTACGAGCAGTACTTC. It encodes CASRSGTGGYEQYF.

The V gene is TRBV20-1, the J gene TRBJ1-4; D gene uncertain. The CDR3 is 10 residues long. V was shortened by 6 bases and J by 8 bases, with 7 bases between the two germline ends. CDR1 is DFQATT, CDR2 SNEGSKA, per germline (reference sequence). The CDR3 sequence is CSARREKLFF. The CDR3 DNA reads TGCAGTGCCAGACGGGAAAAACTGTTTTTT.

The CDR3 DNA sequence: TGCGCCAGCAGCCTAGACCCCTCCGGCCCCTACAATGAGCAGTTCTTC. Residues: CASSLDPSGPYNEQFF. The chain joins TRBV5-1 to TRBJ2-1; no reliable D call. With 4 bases removed from V and 2 bases from J, the gap between germline ends came to 16 bases. The CDR3 runs 16 residues. Germline lookup yields CDR1 SGHRS and CDR2 YFSETQ.

Worth noting for this clone: This CDR3 is also generated by other DNA sequences in the sample. This CDR3 reads CASSLLLEQYF. CDR3 nucleotide sequence: TGTGCCAGCAGCTTACTCCTCGAGCAGTACTTC. The genes are TRBV11-2 and TRBJ2-7; no clear D. Trimming cost V 2 bases and J 6 bases, with 5 bases left between them. There are 11 residues in the CDR3. CDR1 SGHAT and CDR2 FQNNGV come from the germline V gene.

This chain connects TRBV5-1 to TRBJ1-1; 7 nucleotides agree with TRBD1. From germline, CDR1 is SGHRS and CDR2 YFSETQ. The CDR3 is made up of 15 amino acids. The V and J ends lost 4 bases and 1 base, in that order; junction bases with no gene match: 7. The CDR3 DNA follows: TGCGCCAGCAGCGACGGGACAGTGAGGAACACTGAAGCTTTCTTT. Its translation: CASSDGTVRNTEAFF.

V and J are TRBV2 and TRBJ1-2; perhaps TRBD1 as D (6 bases). The CDR3 has 12 amino acids. V lost 2 bases to trimming and J lost 5 bases, with 6 bases between them. CDR1 SNHLY and CDR2 FYNNEI come from the germline V gene. Here the CDR3 reads CASSEQGYGYTF. The CDR3 DNA is TGTGCCAGCAGTGAACAGGGGTATGGCTACACCTTC.

The rearrangement uses TRBV11-2 and TRBJ1-1; D might be TRBD1 (6 bases). This CDR3 is 11 amino acids long. The germline CDR1 and CDR2 sequences are SGHAT and FQNNGV. Trimming left V 3 bases short and J 11 bases short, with 10 bases between. This CDR3 reads CASSLGGHAFF. The DNA for the CDR3 is TGTGCCAGCAGCTTGGGGGGGCATGCTTTCTTT. Looking up the rest from reference TRBV11-2 and TRBJ1-1 gives the full variable domain: EAGVAQSPRYKIIEKRQSVAFWCNPISGHATLYWYQQILGQGPKLLIQFQNNGVVDDSQLPKDRFSAERLKGVDSTLKIQPAKLEDSAVYLCASSLGGHAFFGQGTRLTVV.

The chain has TRBV18 and TRBJ1-5, with D possibly matching TRBD1 (6 bases). The ends were cut back, 4 bases at V and 9 bases at J, with 16 bases in the middle. The germline CDR1 and CDR2 sequences are KGHSH and LQKENI. CDR3 size: 14 residues. Here the CDR3 DNA reads TGTGCCAGCTCACAATCGGACAGAACGACGCCCCAGCATTTT. This sequence encodes CASSQSDRTTPQHF.

The chain joins TRBV7-2 to TRBJ2-2; 11 bases fit TRBD2. This CDR3 contains 18 residues. V lost 5 bases, J lost 6 bases, and 14 bases stayed unmatched. CDR1 and CDR2 (germline): SGHTA, FQGNSA. This CDR3 is CASSQPRLAGIGAGELFF. CDR3 nucleotide sequence: TGTGCCAGCAGCCAACCACGACTAGCGGGGATTGGGGCCGGGGAGCTGTTTTTT.

The gene calls are TRBV4-1 and TRBJ1-2; TRBD1 agrees at 7 bases. Germline V gene sequence: CDR1 MGHRA, CDR2 YSYEKL. Trimming removed 2 bases from V and 5 bases from J; junction bases left unmatched: 5. The CDR3 spans 14 residues. CDR3 amino acids: CASSQPQGDYGYTF. The CDR3, as DNA: TGCGCCAGCAGCCAACCCCAGGGGGATTATGGCTACACCTTC.

This clone was detected once. The rearrangement uses TRBV7-9 and TRBJ2-1; D remains unclear. Trimming left V 4 bases short and J 6 bases short, with 19 bases between. The CDR3 covers 16 residues. The germline CDR1 and CDR2 sequences are SEHNR and FQNEAQ (reference sequence). In DNA form, the CDR3 reads TGTGCCAGCAGCTACACGGCCGCCCCCTCGGGCAATGAGCAGTTCTTC. As protein: CASSYTAAPSGNEQFF.

The chain has TRBV2 and TRBJ1-2; 7 bases line up with TRBD1. This CDR3 comprises 15 residues. Germline CDR1 and CDR2: SNHLY and FYNNEI. J was trimmed by 4 bases and V by 6 bases; bases with no gene match: 11. The DNA of the CDR3 is TGTGCCAGCAGGCAAATAGGGGGCTCTTCCTATGGCTACACCTTC. Translation: CASRQIGGSSYGYTF.

This clone has only one observation. This rearrangement joins TRBV13 to TRBJ2-1; TRBD1 is a possible D gene (6 bases). V was clipped by 5 bases and J by 12 bases, with 23 bases between them. This CDR3 is built from 15 residues. CDR1 is PRHDT, CDR2 FYEKMQ, per germline (reference sequence). CDR3: CASSPQPNYRVGQFF. CDR3 DNA: TGTGCCAGCAGCCCTCAACCGAATTACAGGGTGGGGCAGTTCTTC.

V gene TRBV6-5 combines with J gene TRBJ2-3, with 11 bases fitting TRBD2. With V trimmed by 8 bases and J by 11 bases, 12 bases remained unmatched. The CDR3 loop spans 14 amino acids. Germline CDR1 and CDR2: MNHEY and SVGAGI. This chain's CDR3 is CASGLAGSPGGQYF. The DNA of the CDR3 is TGTGCCAGCGGACTAGCGGGTTCCCCGGGTGGGCAGTATTTT.

V gene TRBV9 combines with J gene TRBJ2-3, with 10 bases aligning to TRBD1. This CDR3 is 16 amino acids long. V lost 1 base and J lost 4; bases outside the gene matches: 6. Germline CDR1 is SGDLS and CDR2 is YYNGEE. CDR3 DNA sequence: TGTGCCAGCAGCGTAATCTTGACAGGGGGCCCAGATACGCAGTATTTT. Translated, it gives CASSVILTGGPDTQYF.

Details on this clone: No conserved phenylalanine or tryptophan ends this CDR3, so it is likely a read error. The chain uses TRBV7-2 and TRBJ2-3, with TRBD2 matching over 14 bases. Per the germline V gene, CDR1 is SGHTA and CDR2 is FQGNSA. The CDR3 runs to 18 residues. The J segment lost 6 bases and the V segment lost 5 bases, leaving 13 bases of the junction unmatched. The CDR3 DNA follows: TGTGCCAGCAGCGCCACATTGGGGACTAGCGGGGGTTTGGATACGCAGTATCTT. Its protein is CASSATLGTSGGLDTQYL.

The CDR3 coding sequence is TGTGCCAGCAGCCTGGGCCTAGCGGGGGGGTATCGTCTCAGTAATGAGCAGTTCTTC. This encodes CASSLGLAGGYRLSNEQFF. The chain employs TRBV11-3 and TRBJ2-1; TRBD2 matches 12 bases. CDR3 length equals 19 residues. J lost 7 bases, V lost 5 bases, and 18 bases had no gene match. Germline-derived CDR1 and CDR2 are SGHNT and YENEEA.

The chain uses TRBV7-9 and TRBJ2-7, with 10 positions matching TRBD1. Losses at the gene ends were 1 base for V and 2 bases for J; bases not matched to a gene: 2. This CDR3 spans 15 amino acids. Germline V gene lookup returns CDR1 SEHNR and CDR2 FQNEAQ (reference sequence). CDR3 DNA sequence: TGTGCCAGCAGCTTAGTAGACAGGGGGCCCTACGAGCAGTACTTC. It yields the protein CASSLVDRGPYEQYF.

V gene TRBV5-4 combines with J gene TRBJ1-2, with D perhaps TRBD1 (6 bases). The CDR3 runs 13 residues. The V gene lost 5 bases and the J gene lost 3 bases, with 11 bases spanning the gap. From germline, CDR1 is SGHNT and CDR2 YYREEE (reference sequence). The CDR3 sequence: CASRLAGDYGYTF. CDR3 in DNA: TGTGCCAGCAGGCTGGCAGGGGACTATGGCTACACCTTC.

V usage is TRBV5-4 and J usage is TRBJ2-1; 8 positions match TRBD2. Trimming cost V 1 base and J 7 bases; bases outside gene matches: 7. Germline assignment: CDR1 SGHNT and CDR2 YYREEE (reference sequence). The CDR3 is made up of 15 amino acids. CDR3 region: CASSLYSGEVNEQFF. DNA of the CDR3: TGTGCCAGCAGCTTGTATAGCGGGGAGGTAAATGAGCAGTTCTTC.

V and J are TRBV4-2 and TRBJ2-7, with TRBD2 matching over 8 bases. Germline V CDR1 and CDR2: LGHNA, YNFKEQ. This CDR3 region has 14 residues. V dropped 5 bases and J dropped 3; count of bases not matched to a gene: 6. The CDR3 is CASSTKTSVYEQYF. DNA of the CDR3: TGTGCCAGCAGCACCAAGACTAGCGTCTACGAGCAGTACTTC.

The V and J genes are TRBV27 and TRBJ1-1, with no clear D. V lost 3 bases and J 5 bases, leaving 10 bases between the germline ends. CDR3 length: 13 residues. Per the germline V gene, CDR1 is MNHEY and CDR2 is SMNVEV (reference sequence). CDR3: CASSLISETEAFF. As DNA, the CDR3 is TGTGCCAGCAGTTTGATCAGTGAAACTGAAGCTTTCTTT.